Below are 27 T cell receptor beta chains sequenced from a single sample in a study of cytomegalovirus exposure and HLA in healthy donors. The PCR employed 60 Vbeta primers together with 13 Jbeta primers. Generated by immunoSEQ multiplex PCR, the TCRdb table keeps only in-frame clones and is missing some. The data hold approximately 150,000 clones, with 81% observed a single time. The sample consisted of PBMCs. These receptors were collected from a man aged 50-60 years in good health and CMV-seropositive.

The chain recombines TRBV5-1 with TRBJ2-3, with 8 bases fitting TRBD2. The CDR3 spans 17 residues. Germline V gives CDR1 SGHRS, CDR2 YFSETQ. The V and J ends lost 2 bases and 4 bases, in that order; junction bases with no gene match: 12. In nucleotides, the CDR3 is TGCGCCAGCAGCTTCGAGCGGGGGACCCCGGGACCAGATACGCAGTATTTT. Translated, it gives CASSFERGTPGPDTQYF.

This chain uses TRBV29-1 with TRBJ1-5; D perhaps matches TRBD1 (6 bases). V lost 7 bases, J lost 1 base, and 11 bases lay in between. Germline V gene sequence: CDR1 SQVTM, CDR2 ANQGSEA. The length of the CDR3 is 13 residues. CDR3 residues: CSAQQGSNQPQHF. The CDR3 DNA reads as TGCAGCGCACAACAGGGAAGCAATCAGCCCCAGCATTTT.

The chain employs TRBV4-2 and TRBJ2-1, with 9 nucleotides matching TRBD2. Germline loops: CDR1 LGHNA, CDR2 YNFKEQ. This CDR3 contains 15 residues. V lost 3 bases and J lost 9; bases outside the gene matches: 9. CDR3 in DNA: TGTGCCAGCAGCCATGGGGGAGCGGGGGGAATTGAGCAGTTCTTC. It encodes CASSHGGAGGIEQFF.

CDR3 nucleotide sequence: TGTGCCAGCAGCAAAGGGGGGCAGAGGGAGATGAACACTGAAGCTTTCTTT. It specifies CASSKGGQREMNTEAFF. This chain uses TRBV21-1 with TRBJ1-1; the D call in the table, TRBD1, was not verified against the DNA. TRBV21-1 is termed a pseudogene. CDR3 length: 17 amino acids.

This clone occurred once. This chain joins TRBV28 and TRBJ2-7; 9 bases align to TRBD1. CDR1 is MDHEN, CDR2 SYDVKM, per germline. CDR3 length: 15 residues. Trimming took 2 bases from V and 6 from J; bases not matched to a gene: 8. As DNA, the CDR3 is TGTGCCAGCAGTTTAAGGGTACAGGGGGCCCGCGAGCAGTACTTC. It encodes CASSLRVQGAREQYF.

CDR3 residues: CASSPVNEAFF. In nucleotides, the CDR3 is TGTGCCAGCTCACCAGTAAATGAAGCTTTCTTT. This chain joins TRBV18 and TRBJ1-1; D unresolved. Germline V gene lookup returns CDR1 KGHSH and CDR2 LQKENI. The CDR3 spans 11 residues. The V end was cut by 2 bases, the J end by 7 bases, with 5 bases between.

The chain is built from TRBV19 and TRBJ1-2; 8 bases fit TRBD1. Looked up from germline, CDR1 is LNHDA and CDR2 is SQIVND (reference sequence). The CDR3 contains 15 residues. V shed 3 bases, J shed 6 bases, and the junction held 9 bases outside the gene matches. CDR3 amino acids: CASSIYRTGSDGYTF. The DNA for the CDR3 is TGTGCCAGTAGTATCTACCGGACAGGGTCGGATGGCTACACCTTC.

The V gene is TRBV5-4, the J gene TRBJ1-1, with D possibly matching TRBD1 (6 bases). CDR1 SGHNT and CDR2 YYREEE come from the germline V gene (reference sequence). This CDR3 is built from 13 residues. The V end lost 3 bases, the J end lost 1 base, and 7 bases lay between the germline ends. The DNA of the CDR3 is TGTGCCAGCAGCTGGGACAAGAACACTGAAGCTTTCTTT. This codes for CASSWDKNTEAFF. Full variable domain (rest looked up from reference TRBV5-4 and TRBJ1-1): ETGVTQSPTHLIKTRGQQVTLRCSSQSGHNTVSWYQQALGQGPQFIFQYYREEENGRGNFPPRFSGLQFPNYSSELNVNALELDDSALYLCASSWDKNTEAFFGQGTRLTVV.

The chain combines TRBV6-4 with TRBJ2-2; D call uncertain. The CDR3 has 16 residues. The V gene lost 0 bases and the J gene lost 1 base, with 9 bases spanning the gap. Germline V CDR1 and CDR2: MRHNA, SNTAGT. The CDR3 loop reads CASSDSGSGNTGELFF. For the CDR3, the DNA is TGTGCCAGCAGTGACTCGGGTTCAGGGAACACCGGGGAGCTGTTTTTT.

The gene calls are TRBV30 and TRBJ1-3; possible D gene TRBD1, 6 bases. There are 15 residues in the CDR3. Germline values: CDR1 GTSNPN, CDR2 SVGIG (reference sequence). Trimming shortened V by 2 bases and J by 8 bases, and 19 bases separated the two germline ends. CDR3 residues: CAWSRDSISGDTIYF. The CDR3 DNA is TGTGCCTGGAGTCGAGACAGTATCTCAGGGGACACCATATATTTT. The variable domain in full, with the rest retrieved from reference TRBV30 and TRBJ1-3, is SQTIHQWPATLVQPVGSPLSLECTVEGTSNPNLYWYRQAAGRGLQLLFYSVGIGQISSEVPQNLSASRPQDRQFILSSKKLLLSDSGFYLCAWSRDSISGDTIYFGEGSWLTVV.

This chain uses TRBV28 with TRBJ2-5, with D unclear. Germline V gene data show CDR1 as MDHEN and CDR2 as SYDVKM. Trimming removed 4 bases at V and 4 bases at J, with 4 bases between. The CDR3 has 11 amino acids. The chain's CDR3 is CASSSVETQYF. The DNA for the CDR3 is TGTGCCAGCAGTTCCGTAGAGACCCAGTACTTC.

The V gene is TRBV7-9, the J gene TRBJ2-1; 8 bases map to TRBD1. Per germline, CDR1 SEHNR and CDR2 FQNEAQ (reference sequence). This CDR3 region has 16 residues. Germline trimming cut 5 bases from V and 3 bases from J; bases unmatched to any gene: 9. CDR3 bases: TGTGCCAGCAGCCGGACAGGGAACGGCGGCTACAATGAGCAGTTCTTC. This sequence encodes CASSRTGNGGYNEQFF.

The chain combines TRBV7-6 with TRBJ1-6, with 10 bases matching TRBD1. The CDR3 spans 18 residues. Germline values: CDR1 SGHVS, CDR2 FNYEAQ. J lost 10 bases, V lost 2 bases, and 14 bases had no gene match. CDR3 nucleotide sequence: TGTGCCAGCAGCTTATTCCGGGACAGGGGAGGCGGAGAATCACCCCTCCACTTT. Residues: CASSLFRDRGGGESPLHF.

The genes are TRBV4-2 and TRBJ2-5; the match to TRBD2 covers 7 bases. The CDR3 runs 13 residues. With V trimmed by 2 bases and J by 5 bases, 2 bases remained unmatched. CDR1 and CDR2 (germline): LGHNA, YNFKEQ. CDR3 coding DNA: TGTGCCAGCAGCCAAACTAGCGAGGAGACCCAGTACTTC. Translation gives CASSQTSEETQYF.

The gene calls are TRBV10-1 and TRBJ1-3, with 8 bases identical to TRBD1. V trimming: 6 bases; J trimming: 4 bases; junction bases outside the gene matches: 2. CDR3 length: 13 amino acids. Germline V lookup: CDR1 WNHNN, CDR2 SYGVQD (reference sequence). CDR3 sequence reads: CASSRTGGNTIYF. The DNA of the CDR3 is TGCGCCAGCAGCAGGACAGGGGGAAACACCATATATTTT.

V usage is TRBV5-1 and J usage is TRBJ2-1; D might be TRBD1 (6 bases). The V gene's germline CDR1 is SGHRS and CDR2 YFSETQ. V gave up 4 bases and J gave up 2 bases, with 7 bases separating them. The CDR3 spans 13 residues. As DNA, the CDR3 is TGCGCCAGCAGCGGGGACACCTACAATGAGCAGTTCTTC. It specifies CASSGDTYNEQFF.

This chain uses TRBV28 with TRBJ2-7, with TRBD2 matching over 7 bases. V trimming: 2 bases; J trimming: 3 bases; junction bases outside the gene matches: 4. Germline CDR1 MDHEN, CDR2 SYDVKM. The CDR3 is made up of 14 amino acids. DNA of the CDR3: TGTGCCAGCAGTTTACTAGCGGAGATCTACGAGCAGTACTTC. This gives the protein CASSLLAEIYEQYF.

J is TRBJ1-6 and V is TRBV7-2; perhaps TRBD1 as D (5 bases). Germline values: CDR1 SGHTA, CDR2 FQGNSA. V lost 2 bases and J lost 2, with 16 bases in between. The CDR3 extends over 18 amino acids. The CDR3 protein is CASSLSPDMGPYNSPLHF. For the CDR3, the DNA is TGTGCCAGCAGCTTATCTCCGGACATGGGGCCCTATAATTCACCCCTCCACTTT.

This CDR3 is CATLSPTEAFF. Written as DNA, the CDR3 is TGTGCCACCCTATCACCCACTGAAGCTTTCTTT. V gene TRBV28 combines with J gene TRBJ1-1; D gene uncertain. CDR3 length equals 11 residues. Per the germline V gene, CDR1 is MDHEN and CDR2 is SYDVKM. Between the trimmed V and J ends, which lost 10 bases and 4 bases, there was a span of 10 bases. Complete variable domain (other parts from reference TRBV28 and TRBJ1-1): DVKVTQSSRYLVKRTGEKVFLECVQDMDHENMFWYRQDPGLGLRLIYFSYDVKMKEKGDIPEGYSVSREKKERFSLILESASTNQTSMYLCATLSPTEAFFGQGTRLTVV.

V is TRBV19 and J is TRBJ1-1, with TRBD1 matching over 7 bases. V lost 8 bases and J lost 5; bases outside the gene matches: 5. The CDR3 is 12 residues long. Germline CDR1 LNHDA, CDR2 SQIVND (reference sequence). The DNA for the CDR3 is TGTGCCAGTGGCCAGGGGGAGACTGAAGCTTTCTTT. Protein: CASGQGETEAFF.

This clone occurred once. The DNA for the CDR3 is TGTGCCAGCAAGCGCTTGCGGGAGTTCGGGGAGACCCAGTACTTC. Its protein product is CASKRLREFGETQYF. The chain links TRBV6-5 to TRBJ2-5; 7 bases match TRBD2. Looked up from germline, CDR1 is MNHEY and CDR2 is SVGAGI. The CDR3 is 15 residues long. V gave up 7 bases and J gave up 5 bases; unmatched junction bases: 13.

This clone appeared a few times. The CDR3 spells CASSPRLADYNEQFF. CDR3 sequence (DNA): TGTGCCAGCAGCCCTAGACTAGCGGATTACAATGAGCAGTTCTTC. The chain joins TRBV27 to TRBJ2-1; TRBD2 matches at 9 bases. Trimming removed 6 bases from V and 4 bases from J; junction bases left unmatched: 7. There are 15 residues in the CDR3. The germline gives CDR1 MNHEY, CDR2 SMNVEV (reference sequence).

This clone was seen a handful of times. The chain carries TRBV19 and TRBJ1-2, with 7 bases lining up with TRBD1. The CDR3 contains 15 residues. Germline V gene lookup returns CDR1 LNHDA and CDR2 SQIVND (reference sequence). The V and J ends lost 9 bases and 4 bases, in that order; junction bases with no gene match: 14. CDR3 DNA sequence: TGTGCCAGCTCCTTCTACTCTCAGGGGGTCTATGGCTACACCTTC. Translating gives CASSFYSQGVYGYTF.

The CDR3 DNA sequence: TGTGCCAGCAGCTTAGGGGGTAGCGGGAGGGTGGGGAATGAGCAGTTCTTC. It yields the protein CASSLGGSGRVGNEQFF. V gene TRBV11-3 combines with J gene TRBJ2-1; 11 nucleotides match TRBD2. CDR3 size: 17 residues. CDR1 SGHNT and CDR2 YENEEA come from the germline V gene. V lost 1 base and J lost 7; bases outside the gene matches: 9.

This chain joins TRBV19 and TRBJ1-1; 10 positions match TRBD1. V trimming: 4 bases; J trimming: 0 bases; junction bases outside the gene matches: 2. The CDR3 has 15 residues. Germline CDR1 and CDR2: LNHDA and SQIVND (reference sequence). CDR3 loop: CASSKDRGMNTEAFF. DNA of the CDR3: TGTGCCAGTAGTAAGGACAGGGGGATGAACACTGAAGCTTTCTTT.

J is TRBJ1-2 and V is TRBV30; possible D gene TRBD1, 5 bases. V was pared by 5 bases and J by 4 bases, with 11 bases between. This CDR3 has 12 amino acids. Germline loops: CDR1 GTSNPN, CDR2 SVGIG (reference sequence). The CDR3: CAWGGGSYGYTF. As DNA, the CDR3 is TGTGCCTGGGGGGGAGGGAGCTATGGCTACACCTTC.

The CDR3 here is CASSLDAGGYGYTF. The CDR3 DNA is TGTGCCAGCAGCTTAGACGCAGGGGGCTATGGCTACACCTTC. The chain has TRBV11-2 and TRBJ1-2, with 7 positions matching TRBD1. CDR3 length: 14 amino acids. V lost 0 bases and J lost 4; bases outside the gene matches: 2. Per germline, CDR1 SGHAT and CDR2 FQNNGV.